This T cell receptor (beta chain) was observed in a study of T-cell reconstitution after alpha-beta-depleted transplantation in children. The germline CDR1 and CDR2 sequences are MDHEN and SYDVKM. This CDR3 comprises 15 residues. The V end lost 4 bases, the J end lost 0 bases, and 10 bases lay between the germline ends. The authors prepared the TCRbeta library with unique molecular identifiers. TCRdb re-analysed the PCR reads in MiXCR, keeping a single row per CDR3 protein. Among some 200,000 distinct CDR3 sequences listed, around 8.9% were seen once. This clonotype came up many times. The sequencing here drew on PBMCs from the stem cell graft donor, taken from the stem cell graft. The rearrangement uses TRBV28 and TRBJ2-4, with a tentative D call TRBD1 (6 bases). The TCR sequence derives from a human donor who donated a stem cell graft to a child with SCID. DNA of the CDR3: TGTGCCAGCAGTTCGCAGGGGCTAGCCAAAAACATTCAGTACTTC. It codes for CASSSQGLAKNIQYF.